A selection of T cell receptor beta chains follows, all from one sample in a study of Graves' ophthalmopathy and Graves' hyperthyroidism. TCRdb re-derived calls from the multiplex PCR reads in MiXCR, one entry per CDR3 protein. The sample lists tens of thousands of distinct CDR3 sequences, approximately 52% occurring once. Specimen: peripheral blood. All receptors derive from an adult woman with Graves' ophthalmopathy. The CDR3 runs from the conserved cysteine through the conserved F or W. D genes are given only for firm matches. Clone size is shown for a subset of rows, as once, few, many or a class of expanded clone.

d_call,j_call,cdr3_length,v_call,clone_size,cdr3_nt,cdr3_aa
.,TRBJ2-1,12,TRBV20-1,many,TGCAGTGCTAGAGATCGGCAGGCAGGGGTGTACTTC,CSARDRQAGVYF
TRBD1,TRBJ2-2,13,TRBV7-2,.,TGTGCCAGCAGCCCGGGACAGGGCGGGGAGCTGTTTTTT,CASSPGQGGELFF
TRBD1,TRBJ2-3,17,TRBV24-1,.,TGTGCCACCAGTGACCCGAAGACAGGGGAATCCTACAATGAGCAGTATTTT,CATSDPKTGESYNEQYF
.,TRBJ2-5,14,TRBV24-1,.,TGTGCCACCAGTGATTTGGAGTCTTCCACTCCCCGCCTCTTC,CATSDLESSTPRLF
.,TRBJ2-4,13,TRBV14,.,TGTGCCAGCAGCCCCCTCGGAGTGAACATTCAGTACTTC,CASSPLGVNIQYF
.,TRBJ2-3,15,TRBV10-1,.,TGCGCCAGCAGTGCCGGTAGGGGCTTCACAGATACGCAGTATTTT,CASSAGRGFTDTQYF
.,TRBJ2-7,14,TRBV20-1,many,TGCAGTGCTAGGCCCCTCGCGCGAGCCTACGAGCAGTACTTC,CSARPLARAYEQYF
.,TRBJ2-5,13,TRBV19,few,TGTGCCAGTAGTTCACAGGGAAATCAGCCCCAGTACTTC,CASSSQGNQPQYF
.,TRBJ1-1,13,TRBV7-6,many,TGTGCCAGCAGCTCCGGACTGAACACTGAAGCTTTCTTT,CASSSGLNTEAFF
.,TRBJ2-1,13,TRBV10-3,.,TGTGCCATCAGTGAAGGTAGCTACAATGAGCAGTTCTTC,CAISEGSYNEQFF
TRBD2,TRBJ2-1,17,TRBV5-3,.,TGTGCCAGAAGCTTCGATCTAGCGGGAGTGGATGGCAATGAGCAGTTCTTC,CARSFDLAGVDGNEQFF
.,TRBJ1-1,17,TRBV15,many,TGTGCCACCAGCAGAGATCGTGTGGGGGGCGCGAACACTGAAGCTTTCTTT,CATSRDRVGGANTEAFF
.,TRBJ2-1,13,TRBV2,.,TGTGCCAGCACTAAAGGGCGCTACAATGAGCAGTTCTTC,CASTKGRYNEQFF
.,TRBJ2-6,15,TRBV6-2/TRBV6-3,many,TGTGCCAGCAGTTACTCTTACTCTGGGGCCAACGTCCTGACTTTC,CASSYSYSGANVLTF
TRBD1,TRBJ1-2,18,TRBV5-1,.,TGTGCCAGCAGCCCCGGTGGGGACAGGGGGCAGGCTAATATTGGCTACACCTTC,CASSPGGDRGQANIGYTF
.,TRBJ1-4,16,TRBV15,.,TGTGCCACCAGCAGGCCTTCGGAAGGGGCAGATGAAAAACTGTTTTTT,CATSRPSEGADEKLFF
.,TRBJ1-1,13,TRBV5-4,.,TGTGCCAGCAGCAGAGAGGGGGGTGGGGCGGCTTTCTTT,CASSREGGGAAFF
.,TRBJ1-5,17,TRBV6-6,many,TGTGCCAGCAGCTCCGGGACTGAACATTATAGCAATCAGCCCCAGCATTTT,CASSSGTEHYSNQPQHF
.,TRBJ1-1,13,TRBV27,.,TGTGCCAGCAGTGGTCACACGGGGACTGAAGCTTTCTTT,CASSGHTGTEAFF
.,TRBJ2-4,13,TRBV18,once,TGTGCCAGCTCACTCAATTCCGGAGAGGTTCAGTACTTC,CASSLNSGEVQYF
.,TRBJ1-2,16,TRBV10-3,.,TGTGCCATCAGTTTCCGGCCCGGAGGAGTAAACTATGGCTACACCTTC,CAISFRPGGVNYGYTF
.,TRBJ2-5,14,TRBV24-1,.,TGTGCCACCAGTGACAGACAGGTCCAAGAGACCCAGTACTTC,CATSDRQVQETQYF
.,TRBJ1-2,14,TRBV15,many,TGTGCCACCAGCAGAGCCCTCCCCGCCCGAGGCTACACCTTC,CATSRALPARGYTF
.,TRBJ1-2,13,TRBV19,.,TGTGCCAGTAGTATGGGACTTTCCTATGGCTACACCTTC,CASSMGLSYGYTF
.,TRBJ2-7,13,TRBV15,.,TGTGCCACCAGCGGAATAGGGCCCTACGAGCAGTACTTC,CATSGIGPYEQYF
TRBD2,TRBJ2-1,18,TRBV6-1,many,TGTGCCAGCAGTGAAAATATTGCGGGACTAGCTCAGTTCAATGAGCAGTTCTTC,CASSENIAGLAQFNEQFF
.,TRBJ2-1,15,TRBV4-2,once,TGTGCCAGCAGCCAAGATCAGTTGGGATACAATGGGCAGTTCTTC,CASSQDQLGYNGQFF
.,TRBJ1-6,8,TRBV6-5,.,TGTGCCAGCAGCCCCCTCCACTTT,CASSPLHF
TRBD2,TRBJ2-1,16,TRBV4-3,.,TGCGCCAGCAGCCAAGGACTAGCGGGATCCTACAATGGGCAGTTCTTC,CASSQGLAGSYNGQFF
TRBD2,TRBJ2-2,19,TRBV13,many,TGTGCCAGCAGCTTACCCCGTAGCGGGAGGGCATTGGACACCGGGGAGCTGTTTTTT,CASSLPRSGRALDTGELFF
.,TRBJ1-5,15,TRBV7-9,few,TGTGCCAGCAGCTCAACTCAAGCAACTAATCAGCTCCAGCATTTT,CASSSTQATNQLQHF
.,TRBJ1-3,12,TRBV29-1,few,TGCAGCGTTGAGACTCCTGGAAACACCATATATTTT,CSVETPGNTIYF
.,TRBJ2-3,14,TRBV6-4,.,TGTGCCAGCAGTGGGGGGGCTAGCACAGATACGCAGTATTTT,CASSGGASTDTQYF
TRBD2,TRBJ2-3,15,TRBV9,many,TGTGCCACCGCGACCGGGACTAGCGGCACAGATACGCAGTATTTT,CATATGTSGTDTQYF
TRBD1,TRBJ2-2,14,TRBV19,.,TGTGCCAGTAAAGAGGGGGCAGGCACCGGGGAGCTGTTTTTT,CASKEGAGTGELFF
TRBD2,TRBJ2-1,16,TRBV25-1,.,TGTGCCAGCGGTGGACTAGCGGGAGTATCCTACAATGAGCAGTTCTTC,CASGGLAGVSYNEQFF
TRBD2,TRBJ2-1,19,TRBV25-1,.,TGTGCCAGCAGTGTCGACACCGGGACTAGCGGGAGTTCCTACAATGAGCAGTTCTTC,CASSVDTGTSGSSYNEQFF
.,TRBJ2-1,12,TRBV6-6,many,TGTGCCAGCACCGACCGGTACAATGAGCAGTTCTTC,CASTDRYNEQFF
TRBD2,TRBJ2-7,16,TRBV14,many,TGTGCCAGCAGCCTCCCGGGACTAGCGGGAGCCTACGAGCAGTACTTC,CASSLPGLAGAYEQYF
.,TRBJ2-1,15,TRBV6-2/TRBV6-3,.,TGTGCCAGCAGCAATGACCCGGTCCGGGACGATGAGCAGTTCTTC,CASSNDPVRDDEQFF
TRBD1,TRBJ2-3,15,TRBV2,many,TGTGCCAGCAGTCCCCGGGACAGGACCCACGATACGCAGTATTTT,CASSPRDRTHDTQYF
.,TRBJ2-7,14,TRBV25-1,.,TGTGCCAGCAGTGAATCTGGCGGGAACTACGAGCAGTACTTC,CASSESGGNYEQYF